The 23 T cell receptor beta chains below were found in one sample sequenced in a study of shared clonotypes between healthy human individuals. The protocol was immunoSEQ multiplex PCR, while the TCRdb copy is restricted to in-frame clones and leaves out a portion. The sample has over a million clones, around 98% seen once; the top ten hold about 0.45%. The specimen sequenced was naive CD4+ T cells sorted from blood. Subset meaning: CD45RA+ positively selected. The source of these receptors is a man aged 25-40 years in good health.

The rearrangement uses TRBV7-3 and TRBJ1-1; D uncertain. Germline V gene lookup returns CDR1 SGHTA and CDR2 FQGTGA. This CDR3 contains 13 residues. The V and J ends lost 5 bases and 0 bases respectively, with 7 bases between them. CDR3 sequence (DNA): TGTGCCAGCAGCGAGGGAGTGAACACTGAAGCTTTCTTT. Protein product: CASSEGVNTEAFF. Full variable domain (remainder filled in from reference TRBV7-3 and TRBJ1-1): GAGVSQTPSNKVTEKGKYVELRCDPISGHTALYWYRQSLGQGPEFLIYFQGTGAADDSGLPNDRFFAVRPEGSVSTLKIQRTERGDSAVYLCASSEGVNTEAFFGQGTRLTVV.

V and J are TRBV5-1 and TRBJ2-7; 11 bases are a match to TRBD2. Germline loops: CDR1 SGHRS, CDR2 YFSETQ. With V trimmed by 2 bases and J by 9 bases, 10 bases remained unmatched. The CDR3 extends over 15 amino acids. The CDR3, as DNA: TGCGCCAGCAGCTTCGAGACTAGCGGGACCGCTGGGCAGTACTTC. It yields the protein CASSFETSGTAGQYF.

The chain joins TRBV2 to TRBJ1-4, with 7 bases aligning to TRBD1. J gave up 1 base and V 5 bases, and 13 bases lay outside the gene matches. Germline V gene lookup returns CDR1 SNHLY and CDR2 FYNNEI. The CDR3 contains 18 residues. CDR3 sequence reads: CASSLRGRNIVTNEKLFF. The CDR3 DNA follows: TGTGCCAGCAGTTTAAGGGGGCGCAACATAGTAACTAATGAAAAACTGTTTTTT.

This chain joins TRBV7-9 and TRBJ2-5; 9 bases align to TRBD2. Germline V gene lookup returns CDR1 SEHNR and CDR2 FQNEAQ (reference sequence). The CDR3 runs to 15 residues. V shed 4 bases, J shed 3 bases, and the junction held 6 bases outside the gene matches. CDR3 nucleotide sequence: TGTGCCAGCAGCTCCCAGGCGGGAGGGGAAGAGACCCAGTACTTC. This codes for CASSSQAGGEETQYF.

This chain links TRBV29-1 with TRBJ2-4; 10 bases map to TRBD1. The CDR3 is 13 amino acids. Unmatched junction bases numbered 6, after V lost 7 bases and J lost 6 bases. Germline V gene lookup returns CDR1 SQVTM and CDR2 ANQGSEA. The CDR3 loop reads CSGRDRGGNIQYF. The CDR3 DNA is TGCAGCGGGAGGGACAGGGGCGGAAACATTCAGTACTTC.

The chain joins TRBV18 to TRBJ2-7; tentatively, D is TRBD2 (6 bases). The V and J ends lost 5 bases and 7 bases respectively, with 15 bases between them. The CDR3 sequence is 13 residues long. Germline V lookup: CDR1 KGHSH, CDR2 LQKENI. CDR3 DNA sequence: TGTGCCAGCTCAGGGAGCGGGCCCGAAGAGCAGTACTTC. This codes for CASSGSGPEEQYF.

The rearrangement links TRBV18 to TRBJ2-7, with TRBD2 matching over 10 bases. Germline CDR1 is KGHSH and CDR2 is LQKENI. The CDR3 contains 15 residues. Unmatched junction bases numbered 8, after V lost 3 bases and J lost 6 bases. The CDR3 region is CASSPGASGSLEQYF. CDR3 DNA: TGTGCCAGCTCACCCGGGGCTAGCGGGAGTCTCGAGCAGTACTTC.

The chain is built from TRBV6-5 and TRBJ2-7; possibly TRBD1 for D (6 bases). The germline gives CDR1 MNHEY, CDR2 SVGAGI. CDR3 length: 14 amino acids. Between the trimmed V and J ends, which lost 5 bases and 2 bases, there was a span of 13 bases. The CDR3 reads CASSIQGSPYEQYF. CDR3 DNA sequence: TGTGCCAGCAGTATACAGGGCTCTCCCTACGAGCAGTACTTC.

J is TRBJ2-2 and V is TRBV13; 8 nucleotides line up with TRBD1. This CDR3 spans 15 amino acids. After removal of 5 bases from V and 4 bases from J, the junction contained 6 bases not matched to a gene. Germline V CDR1 and CDR2: PRHDT, FYEKMQ (reference sequence). For the CDR3, the DNA is TGTGCCAGCAGCGCATGGACAGGGTCCACCGGGGAGCTGTTTTTT. Translating gives CASSAWTGSTGELFF.

V is TRBV6-6 and J is TRBJ2-5; a weak D match, TRBD2 (6 bases). Germline CDR1 reads MNHNY; CDR2 reads SVGAGI (reference sequence). CDR3 size: 14 residues. V was pared by 7 bases and J by 5 bases, with 17 bases between. The CDR3 is CASKWGVSYETQYF. The CDR3 DNA reads TGTGCCAGCAAGTGGGGGGTTTCATATGAGACCCAGTACTTC.

Details on this clone: Other DNA sequences in this specimen translate into the identical CDR3. The V and J genes are TRBV9 and TRBJ1-2, with D possibly TRBD1 on 6 matching bases. Germline V gene lookup returns CDR1 SGDLS and CDR2 YYNGEE. This CDR3 contains 13 residues. The V and J ends lost 3 bases and 2 bases respectively, with 8 bases between them. In nucleotides, the CDR3 is TGTGCCAGCAGCGAACAGGGAAACTATGGCTACACCTTC. This translates into CASSEQGNYGYTF.

The table lists this clone with a few counts. The same CDR3 arises from other DNA sequences in this sample as well. The gene calls are TRBV6-6 and TRBJ2-2; D uncertain. Germline V gene data show CDR1 as MNHNY and CDR2 as SVGAGI (reference sequence). The CDR3 has 11 amino acids. V was trimmed by 6 bases and J by 2 bases, leaving 1 base between them. DNA of the CDR3: TGTGCCAGCAGAAACACCGGGGAGCTGTTTTTT. This gives the protein CASRNTGELFF.

This clone was picked up one time. CDR3 DNA sequence: TGTGCCAGCAGCCGGCCGACAGAGAAGCAGTTCTTC. Residues: CASSRPTEKQFF. The gene calls are TRBV7-2 and TRBJ2-1; perhaps TRBD1 as D (5 bases). Between the trimmed V and J ends, which lost 5 bases and 11 bases, there was a span of 13 bases. Germline V lookup: CDR1 SGHTA, CDR2 FQGNSA. The CDR3 length is 12 residues.

The chain recombines TRBV5-4 with TRBJ2-7, with D perhaps TRBD2 (6 bases). The V and J ends lost 4 bases and 3 bases respectively, with 20 bases between them. Germline lookup yields CDR1 SGHNT and CDR2 YYREEE (reference sequence). The length of the CDR3 is 16 residues. DNA for the CDR3: TGTGCCAGCAGCCATGGGTCGAGTGGCGGGAACTACGAGCAGTACTTC. Amino acids: CASSHGSSGGNYEQYF. The whole variable domain, filled in from reference TRBV5-4 and TRBJ2-7, reads ETGVTQSPTHLIKTRGQQVTLRCSSQSGHNTVSWYQQALGQGPQFIFQYYREEENGRGNFPPRFSGLQFPNYSSELNVNALELDDSALYLCASSHGSSGGNYEQYFGPGTRLTVT.

The V and J genes are TRBV6-5 and TRBJ2-1, with 12 bases lining up with TRBD2. Trimming removed 2 bases from V and 9 bases from J; junction bases left unmatched: 5. There are 15 residues in the CDR3. Germline V CDR1 and CDR2: MNHEY, SVGAGI. The CDR3 region has the DNA TGTGCCAGCAGTTACCGACTAGCGGGAGTCACTGAGCAGTTCTTC. Protein: CASSYRLAGVTEQFF.

The chain combines TRBV5-4 with TRBJ2-2, with TRBD1 as a possible D gene (6 bases). Trimming took off 4 bases at V and 2 bases at J, with 12 bases between the two ends. The CDR3 runs to 15 residues. Looked up from germline, CDR1 is SGHNT and CDR2 is YYREEE (reference sequence). This CDR3 is CASSVTGRNTGELFF. The DNA of the CDR3 is TGTGCCAGCAGCGTGACAGGCCGAAACACCGGGGAGCTGTTTTTT.

This chain uses TRBV7-2 with TRBJ2-3; tentatively, D is TRBD2 (5 bases). The germline V and J ends were trimmed by 4 bases and 6 bases, with 14 bases remaining between them. Germline V gene data show CDR1 as SGHTA and CDR2 as FQGNSA. CDR3 length: 14 amino acids. The DNA for the CDR3 is TGTGCCAGCAGCTCCCGATGGACGGGGGATACGCAGTATTTT. Translation: CASSSRWTGDTQYF.

The chain couples TRBV11-1 to TRBJ2-2; TRBD2 aligns across 8 bases. The CDR3 is 16 residues long. V trimming: 4 bases; J trimming: 6 bases; junction bases outside the gene matches: 10. Germline V gives CDR1 SGHAT, CDR2 FQDESV (reference sequence). The CDR3 reads CASSSRLALKAGELFF. CDR3 DNA: TGTGCCAGCAGCTCAAGACTAGCGTTAAAGGCCGGGGAGCTGTTTTTT.

The chain is built from TRBV28 and TRBJ2-3, with D perhaps matching TRBD2 (6 bases). The CDR3 length is 16 residues. Trimming cost V 4 bases and J 1 base, with 15 bases left between them. Per germline, CDR1 MDHEN and CDR2 SYDVKM. Here the CDR3 reads CASSSIGGVGTDTQYF. CDR3 in DNA: TGTGCCAGCAGTTCCATTGGCGGGGTGGGCACAGATACGCAGTATTTT.

Comments on this clone: The junction shows a germline mismatch at one end, possibly a read error. Other DNA sequences in the same sample also yield this CDR3. The CDR3 sequence is CASSLDRNTEAFF. The CDR3 region has the DNA TGTGCTAGCAGCTTGGACCGGAACACTGAAGCTTTCTTT. The chain joins TRBV7-7 to TRBJ1-1; D remains unclear. Germline CDR1 SSHAT, CDR2 FNYEAQ (reference sequence). The CDR3 spans 13 residues.

The chain links TRBV11-2 to TRBJ2-1; 8 nucleotides line up with TRBD2. The CDR3 runs to 17 residues. CDR1 is SGHAT and CDR2 is FQNNGV in the germline V gene. The V gene end was trimmed by 1 base and the J gene end by 2 bases; junction bases not matched to a gene: 7. The CDR3 is CASSLVPSGSTYNEQFF. DNA for the CDR3: TGTGCCAGCAGCTTAGTCCCTAGCGGGTCAACCTACAATGAGCAGTTCTTC.

The chain carries TRBV5-4 and TRBJ1-2, with D unresolved. The CDR3 extends over 13 amino acids. Germline lookup yields CDR1 SGHNT and CDR2 YYREEE (reference sequence). Trimming stripped 4 bases from V and 8 bases from J, with 15 bases between. As DNA, the CDR3 is TGTGCCAGCAGCGGTTCAGGCAGTGAGGGCTACACCTTC. Its protein product is CASSGSGSEGYTF.

In this sample, this clone turned up once. The chain is built from TRBV6-1 and TRBJ2-3; possibly TRBD1 or TRBD2 for D (5 bases each). Deletions cut 7 bases from V and 4 bases from J, with 15 bases between. This CDR3 comprises 14 residues. In germline, CDR1 is MNHNS, CDR2 SASEGT. The CDR3 DNA sequence: TGTGCCAGCACCTTTGGGGACGGTTCAGATACGCAGTATTTT. Translated: CASTFGDGSDTQYF.